Listed here are 30 T cell receptor beta chains from one sample, sequenced in a study of cytomegalovirus exposure and HLA in healthy donors (dated by TCRdb to 2017 to 2019). The library was made by the immunoSEQ multiplex PCR assay. A mixture of 60 forward primers for TCR Vbeta segments and 13 reverse primers for TCR Jbeta segments was used in the multiplex PCR. TCRdb took over this immuneACCESS table, retaining in-frame rearrangements with V and J assigned. Such tables are incomplete; in checked studies, under half of the missing clones stem from an unresolved V gene, and the remainder is unexplained. The sample records under 55,000 clones, 73% of which are singletons. Approximately 2.7% of the sample is taken by the ten largest. The sample comprised PBMCs. The receptors were gathered from a man between 18 and 29 years old in good health and CMV-seronegative.

This clone was seen a handful of times. This chain uses TRBV6-1 with TRBJ2-7; D uncertain. Deletions cut 4 bases from V and 3 bases from J, with 13 bases between. In germline, CDR1 is MNHNS, CDR2 SASEGT. The length of the CDR3 is 14 residues. The chain's CDR3 is CASSAGTLFYEQYF. In nucleotides, the CDR3 is TGTGCCAGCAGTGCTGGTACTCTATTCTACGAGCAGTACTTC.

V and J are TRBV4-2 and TRBJ2-3; D perhaps matches TRBD1 (6 bases). CDR1 is LGHNA, CDR2 YNFKEQ, per germline. V was pared by 0 bases and J by 10 bases, with 11 bases between. The CDR3 has 13 residues. The CDR3 DNA is TGTGCCAGCAGCCAAGATTTTTCAGGGGCGCAGTATTTT. As protein: CASSQDFSGAQYF.

V is TRBV7-2 and J is TRBJ2-2; the match to TRBD2 covers 8 bases. This CDR3 region has 18 residues. Germline assignment: CDR1 SGHTA and CDR2 FQGNSA. The V segment lost 2 bases and the J segment 6 bases; nucleotides outside the gene matches: 14. The DNA for the CDR3 is TGTGCCAGCAGCTTAACCTCCCCGGGACTAGGTCGGCCCGGGGAGCTGTTTTTT. Its translation is CASSLTSPGLGRPGELFF.

The chain carries TRBV9 and TRBJ1-1; D ambiguous. CDR1 and CDR2 (germline): SGDLS, YYNGEE. The CDR3 sequence is 13 residues long. V was clipped by 0 bases and J by 4 bases, with 7 bases between them. CDR3 protein: CASSVGHFTEAFF. The CDR3 DNA sequence: TGTGCCAGCAGCGTAGGACACTTCACTGAAGCTTTCTTT.

This clone was recorded a few times. This chain joins TRBV7-2 and TRBJ1-2; D is possibly TRBD1 (6 bases). The germline V gene has CDR1 SGHTA and CDR2 FQGNSA. V was pared by 5 bases and J by 5 bases, with 9 bases between. This CDR3 comprises 12 residues. CDR3 region: CASSDTGYGYTF. CDR3 bases: TGTGCCAGCAGCGATACAGGGTATGGCTACACCTTC.

This clone was counted only a few times. V is TRBV7-7 and J is TRBJ2-7; unclear D gene. Trimming removed 5 bases at V and 0 bases at J, with 14 bases between. The CDR3 is 15 amino acids. Germline loops: CDR1 SSHAT, CDR2 FNYEAQ (reference sequence). CDR3 region: CASSPQVASSYEQYF. The DNA of the CDR3 is TGTGCCAGCAGCCCTCAGGTTGCCTCCTCCTACGAGCAGTACTTC.

The V gene is TRBV30, the J gene TRBJ1-6, with 9 bases that match TRBD1. V trimming: 3 bases; J trimming: 3 bases; junction bases outside the gene matches: 0. The CDR3 is 14 residues long. Germline lookup yields CDR1 GTSNPN and CDR2 SVGIG (reference sequence). Written as DNA, the CDR3 is TGTGCCTGGAGGACAGGGGGCTATAATTCACCCCTCCACTTT. It is translated as CAWRTGGYNSPLHF.

V usage is TRBV7-2 and J usage is TRBJ2-7; 10 bases are shared with TRBD2. J gave up 1 base and V 4 bases, and 16 bases lay outside the gene matches. In germline, CDR1 is SGHTA, CDR2 FQGNSA. This CDR3 has 19 residues. CDR3 DNA: TGTGCCAGCAGCTCCCGACAGGGGACCACTAGCGGGGTTTCCTACGAGCAGTACTTC. Its protein product is CASSSRQGTTSGVSYEQYF.

This chain connects TRBV7-8 to TRBJ1-1; a weak D match, TRBD1 (5 bases). CDR1 and CDR2 (germline): SGHVS, FQNEAQ. The CDR3 is made up of 12 amino acids. The V gene lost 5 bases and the J gene lost 11 bases, with 15 bases spanning the gap. In nucleotides, the CDR3 is TGTGCCAGCAGCCCTTTCGGACAAGCGGCTTTCTTT. It codes for CASSPFGQAAFF.

This clone was picked up a small number of times. This rearrangement joins TRBV19 to TRBJ2-7; D possibly corresponds to TRBD1 (7 bases). CDR1 LNHDA and CDR2 SQIVND come from the germline V gene (reference sequence). V was cut by 7 bases and J by 0 bases, with 16 bases left in between. The CDR3 extends over 15 amino acids. In DNA form, the CDR3 reads TGTGCCAGTAACAGGGGTACGGGGGACTCCTACGAGCAGTACTTC. Translated, it gives CASNRGTGDSYEQYF.

This clone was seen only a few times. The chain links TRBV11-3 to TRBJ2-1; no clear D. The CDR3 is 13 amino acids. CDR1 and CDR2 from the germline V gene are SGHNT and YENEEA. The V gene lost 0 bases and the J gene lost 9 bases, with 9 bases spanning the gap. The CDR3 bases are TGTGCCAGCAGCTTAGATCGGGTGGGTGAGCAGTTCTTC. This gives the protein CASSLDRVGEQFF.

The chain uses TRBV5-1 and TRBJ2-7; maybe TRBD2 (5 bases). V was cut by 1 base and J by 3 bases, with 11 bases left in between. In germline, CDR1 is SGHRS, CDR2 YFSETQ. The CDR3 length is 14 residues. As DNA, the CDR3 is TGCGCCAGCAGCTTGTGGGTTCGGGGCTACGAGCAGTACTTC. Protein product: CASSLWVRGYEQYF.

The CDR3 region has the DNA TGTGCCAGCAGCTTACCGGGACAGGGGGCGTCCGGGGAGCTGTTTTTT. Its translation: CASSLPGQGASGELFF. The rearrangement uses TRBV7-9 and TRBJ2-2; 12 bases line up with TRBD1. The CDR3 is 16 amino acids. CDR1 and CDR2 (germline): SEHNR, FQNEAQ (reference sequence). J gave up 6 bases and V 2 bases, and 4 bases lay outside the gene matches. Complete variable domain (other parts from reference TRBV7-9 and TRBJ2-2): DTGVSQNPRHKITKRGQNVTFRCDPISEHNRLYWYRQTLGQGPEFLTYFQNEAQLEKSRLLSDRFSAERPKGSFSTLEIQRTEQGDSAMYLCASSLPGQGASGELFFGEGSRLTVL.

The rearrangement uses TRBV4-2 and TRBJ2-7, with TRBD2 matching over 7 bases. V lost 1 base, J lost 1 base, and 7 bases stayed unmatched. This CDR3 is built from 16 residues. Germline V gene lookup returns CDR1 LGHNA and CDR2 YNFKEQ. In DNA form, the CDR3 reads TGTGCCAGCAGCCAAGCGGGGACTACTACATCCTACGAGCAGTACTTC. Translating gives CASSQAGTTTSYEQYF.

The chain joins TRBV9 to TRBJ2-7; D is undetermined. The V and J ends lost 0 bases and 0 bases respectively, with 7 bases between them. This CDR3 contains 14 residues. Germline V gives CDR1 SGDLS, CDR2 YYNGEE. For the CDR3, the DNA is TGTGCCAGCAGCGTAGATGTCGGCTCCTACGAGCAGTACTTC. Translated: CASSVDVGSYEQYF.

The chain links TRBV25-1 to TRBJ1-2; D perhaps matches TRBD1 (5 bases). The CDR3 extends over 13 amino acids. The V gene's germline CDR1 is MGHDK and CDR2 SYGVNS. Between the trimmed V and J ends, which lost 5 bases and 5 bases, there was a span of 12 bases. CDR3 nucleotides: TGTGCCAGCAGTAAGGACACCATGTATGGCTACACCTTC. Protein sequence: CASSKDTMYGYTF.

This clone was seen only a few times. The V gene is TRBV2, the J gene TRBJ2-7; D call uncertain. V lost 7 bases to trimming and J lost 0 bases, with 10 bases between them. The length of the CDR3 is 13 residues. Germline V gives CDR1 SNHLY, CDR2 FYNNEI. For the CDR3, the DNA is TGTGCCAGCAACCAGCGCGTCTCCTACGAGCAGTACTTC. Residues: CASNQRVSYEQYF. Looking up the rest from reference TRBV2 and TRBJ2-7 gives the full variable domain: EPEVTQTPSHQVTQMGQEVILRCVPISNHLYFYWYRQILGQKVEFLVSFYNNEISEKSEIFDDQFSVERPDGSNFTLKIRSTKLEDSAMYFCASNQRVSYEQYFGPGTRLTVT.

The chain couples TRBV6-5 to TRBJ2-3; D gene ambiguous. The CDR3 length is 14 residues. Germline V gene lookup returns CDR1 MNHEY and CDR2 SVGAGI. V lost 0 bases and J lost 4, with 8 bases in between. In DNA form, the CDR3 reads TGTGCCAGCAGTTACTCCGGTACGGCAGATACGCAGTATTTT. The encoded protein is CASSYSGTADTQYF.

The chain joins TRBV4-3 to TRBJ1-3; no clear D gene. Trimming stripped 0 bases from V and 0 bases from J, with 6 bases between. Germline V gives CDR1 LGHNA, CDR2 YSLEER. The CDR3 runs 15 residues. The CDR3: CASSQERDSGNTIYF. CDR3 nucleotides: TGCGCCAGCAGCCAAGAACGAGACTCTGGAAACACCATATATTTT.

This chain uses TRBV6-1 with TRBJ1-6; D remains unclear. This CDR3 has 15 amino acids. CDR1 is MNHNS and CDR2 is SASEGT in the germline V gene. Deletions cut 0 bases from V and 9 bases from J, with 12 bases between. The CDR3 DNA is TGTGCCAGCAGTGAAGCTGGTGGCCGAACTTCACCCCTCCACTTT. Its translation is CASSEAGGRTSPLHF.

The chain links TRBV6-5 to TRBJ2-1, with D maybe TRBD1 (5 bases). Germline V CDR1 and CDR2: MNHEY, SVGAGI. The CDR3 is 13 residues long. Trimming cost V 5 bases and J 9 bases, with 14 bases left between them. CDR3 sequence: CASSPLVGLEQFF. The DNA for the CDR3 is TGTGCCAGCAGTCCCCTAGTGGGGCTTGAGCAGTTCTTC.

This clone was counted only a few times. The chain recombines TRBV7-2 with TRBJ1-5; D ambiguous. The germline gives CDR1 SGHTA, CDR2 FQGNSA. This CDR3 has 14 amino acids. The V end was cut by 4 bases, the J end by 5 bases, with 12 bases between. The chain's CDR3 is CASSSILLHQPQHF. DNA for the CDR3: TGTGCCAGCAGCTCTATCCTCCTCCATCAGCCCCAGCATTTT.

The table lists this clone with a count of one. The chain couples TRBV4-1 to TRBJ2-5, with D unclear. V shed 1 base and J shed 1 base, with 10 bases lying between them. The V gene's germline CDR1 is MGHRA and CDR2 YSYEKL. The CDR3 has 15 amino acids. The CDR3 is CASSQASGSQETQYF. The CDR3, as DNA: TGCGCCAGCAGCCAAGCCTCGGGTAGCCAAGAGACCCAGTACTTC.

V and J are TRBV29-1 and TRBJ1-5, with 7 bases fitting TRBD1. CDR1 is SQVTM and CDR2 is ANQGSEA in the germline V gene. The junction had 10 bases not matched to a gene; V was cut back by 6 bases and J by 2 bases. This CDR3 spans 15 amino acids. CDR3 protein: CSVNEGAEGNQPQHF. As DNA, the CDR3 is TGCAGCGTCAATGAGGGGGCAGAAGGCAATCAGCCCCAGCATTTT. The entire variable domain, with the rest obtained from reference TRBV29-1 and TRBJ1-5, is as follows: SAVISQKPSRDICQRGTSLTIQCQVDSQVTMMFWYRQQPGQSLTLIATANQGSEATYESGFVIDKFPISRPNLTFSTLTVSNMSPEDSSIYLCSVNEGAEGNQPQHFGDGTRLSIL.

V is TRBV5-1 and J is TRBJ2-1; 15 bases align to TRBD2. The CDR3 totals 17 residues. The V gene's germline CDR1 is SGHRS and CDR2 YFSETQ. Trimming cost V 4 bases and J 5 bases; bases outside gene matches: 7. CDR3 in amino acids: CASSPGLAGGTNNEQFF. The CDR3 coding sequence is TGCGCCAGCAGCCCGGGACTAGCGGGAGGCACTAACAATGAGCAGTTCTTC.

The rearrangement uses TRBV28 and TRBJ1-1; maybe TRBD1 (6 bases). V lost 6 bases and J lost 4, with 15 bases in between. This CDR3 is built from 14 residues. Germline CDR1 is MDHEN and CDR2 is SYDVKM. As DNA, the CDR3 is TGTGCCAGCAGGAGATCAGGGGAAGTCACTGAAGCTTTCTTT. This translates into CASRRSGEVTEAFF. Full variable domain (missing parts from reference TRBV28 and TRBJ1-1): DVKVTQSSRYLVKRTGEKVFLECVQDMDHENMFWYRQDPGLGLRLIYFSYDVKMKEKGDIPEGYSVSREKKERFSLILESASTNQTSMYLCASRRSGEVTEAFFGQGTRLTVV.

The J gene is TRBJ2-7, the V gene TRBV30, with 8 bases fitting TRBD2. CDR1 GTSNPN and CDR2 SVGIG come from the germline V gene (reference sequence). CDR3 length: 14 residues. V lost 2 bases to trimming and J lost 0 bases; unmatched junction nucleotides: 3. Here the CDR3 DNA reads TGTGCCTGGAGTTATAGCGGGAACTCCTACGAGCAGTACTTC. Its translation is CAWSYSGNSYEQYF.

The V and J genes are TRBV6-1 and TRBJ2-7; no clear D gene. Germline-derived CDR1 and CDR2 are MNHNS and SASEGT. Trimming shortened V by 1 base and J by 1 base, and 5 bases separated the two germline ends. The CDR3 spans 13 residues. The CDR3 bases are TGTGCCAGCAGTGAAGGTCGGTCCTACGAGCAGTACTTC. Translated: CASSEGRSYEQYF.

The chain links TRBV9 to TRBJ1-5; 8 bases agree with TRBD1. The CDR3 length is 15 residues. The germline gives CDR1 SGDLS, CDR2 YYNGEE. The ends lost 2 bases at V and 3 bases at J; junction bases unmatched: 4. CDR3 coding DNA: TGTGCCAGCAGCGTCGGGACAGGCCTCAATCAGCCCCAGCATTTT. Its translation is CASSVGTGLNQPQHF.

In its sample, this clone was seen a few times. The genes are TRBV7-8 and TRBJ2-3; 8 bases line up with TRBD1. This CDR3 has 13 residues. After removal of 8 bases from V and 4 bases from J, the junction contained 5 bases not matched to a gene. Per germline, CDR1 SGHVS and CDR2 FQNEAQ. The CDR3 spells CASETGEADTQYF. The CDR3 nucleotides read TGTGCCAGCGAGACAGGGGAGGCAGATACGCAGTATTTT.